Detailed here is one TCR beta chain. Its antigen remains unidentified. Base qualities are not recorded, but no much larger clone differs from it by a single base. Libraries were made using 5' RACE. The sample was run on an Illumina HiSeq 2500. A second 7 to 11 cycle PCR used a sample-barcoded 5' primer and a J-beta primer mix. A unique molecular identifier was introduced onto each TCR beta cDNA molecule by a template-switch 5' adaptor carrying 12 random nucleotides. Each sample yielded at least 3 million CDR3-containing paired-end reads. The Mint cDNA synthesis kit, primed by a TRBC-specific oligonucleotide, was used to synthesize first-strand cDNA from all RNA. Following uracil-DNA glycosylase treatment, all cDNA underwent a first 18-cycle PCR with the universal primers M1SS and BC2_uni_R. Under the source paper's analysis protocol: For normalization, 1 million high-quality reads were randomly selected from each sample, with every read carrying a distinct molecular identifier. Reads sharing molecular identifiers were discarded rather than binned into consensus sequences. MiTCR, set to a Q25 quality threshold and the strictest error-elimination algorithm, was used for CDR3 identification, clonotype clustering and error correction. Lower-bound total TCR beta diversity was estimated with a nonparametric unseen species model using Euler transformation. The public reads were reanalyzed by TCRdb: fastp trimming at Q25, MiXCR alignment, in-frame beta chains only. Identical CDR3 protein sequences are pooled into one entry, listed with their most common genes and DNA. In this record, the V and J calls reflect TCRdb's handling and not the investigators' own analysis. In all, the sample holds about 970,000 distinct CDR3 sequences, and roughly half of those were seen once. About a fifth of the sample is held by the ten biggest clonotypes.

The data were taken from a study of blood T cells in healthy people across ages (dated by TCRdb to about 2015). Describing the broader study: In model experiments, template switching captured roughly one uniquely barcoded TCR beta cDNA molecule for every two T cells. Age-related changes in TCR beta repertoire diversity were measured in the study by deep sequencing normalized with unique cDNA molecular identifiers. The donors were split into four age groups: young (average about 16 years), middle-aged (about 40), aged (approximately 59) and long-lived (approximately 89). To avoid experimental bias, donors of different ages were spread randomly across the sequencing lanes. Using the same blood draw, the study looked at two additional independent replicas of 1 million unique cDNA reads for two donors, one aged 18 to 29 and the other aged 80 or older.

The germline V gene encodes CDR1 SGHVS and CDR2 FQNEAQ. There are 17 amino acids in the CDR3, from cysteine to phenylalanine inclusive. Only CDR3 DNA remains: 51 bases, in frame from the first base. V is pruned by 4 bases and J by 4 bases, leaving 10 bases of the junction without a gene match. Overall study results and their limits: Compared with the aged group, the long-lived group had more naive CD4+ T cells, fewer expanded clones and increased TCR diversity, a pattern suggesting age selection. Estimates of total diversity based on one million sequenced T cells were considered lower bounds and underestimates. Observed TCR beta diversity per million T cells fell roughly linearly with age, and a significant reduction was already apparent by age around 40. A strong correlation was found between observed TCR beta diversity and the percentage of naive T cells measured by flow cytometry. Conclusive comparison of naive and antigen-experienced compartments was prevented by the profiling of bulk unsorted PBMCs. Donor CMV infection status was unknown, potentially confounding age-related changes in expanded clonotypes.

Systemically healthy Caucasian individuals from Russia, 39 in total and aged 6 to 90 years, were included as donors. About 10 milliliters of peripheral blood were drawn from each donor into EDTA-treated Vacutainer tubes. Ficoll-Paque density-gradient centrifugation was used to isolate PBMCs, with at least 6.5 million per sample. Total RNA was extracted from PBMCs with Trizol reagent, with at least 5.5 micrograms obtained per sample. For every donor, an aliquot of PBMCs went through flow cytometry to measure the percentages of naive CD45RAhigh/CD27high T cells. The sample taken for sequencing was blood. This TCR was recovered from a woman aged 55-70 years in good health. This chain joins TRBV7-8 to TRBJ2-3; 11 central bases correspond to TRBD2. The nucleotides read TGTGCCAGCAGCTCTCGTAGCGGGAGGGCCCTGGCAGATACGCAGTATTTT. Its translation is CASSSRSGRALADTQYF.